The 24 T cell receptor beta chains below come from one sample, sequenced in a study of T cells in Graves' hyperthyroidism and ophthalmopathy. Authors of the study amplified TCR beta CDR3 regions from RNA transcripts. Carried out on the TCR CDR3, a first-round RT-PCR used the HTBI primer set. Using its own MiXCR run on the multiplex PCR reads, TCRdb lists one record per CDR3 protein. The table records about 640,000 distinct CDR3 sequences, approximately 14% of them present only once. Material for sequencing was blood. These receptors were collected from a woman aged 45-65 years with Graves' ophthalmopathy.

As for this clonotype: This may arise from a read error, as a much more abundant clone is one base away. V gene TRBV27 combines with J gene TRBJ1-2; 7 bases map to TRBD1. The germline V gene encodes CDR1 MNHEY and CDR2 SMNVEV (reference sequence). The CDR3 is 17 amino acids. The CDR3 region is CACSLRSNPDRNYGYTF. CDR3 sequence (DNA): TGTGCCTGCAGTTTACGATCTAACCCGGACAGGAACTATGGCTACACCTTC.

The chain carries TRBV7-9 and TRBJ2-2; 12 positions match TRBD1. The CDR3 contains 17 residues. Germline V lookup: CDR1 SEHNR, CDR2 FQNEAQ (reference sequence). V was pared by 5 bases and J by 4 bases, with 8 bases of the junction left unmatched. The CDR3 protein is CASSPGTGGIFTGELFF. DNA for the CDR3: TGTGCCAGCAGCCCGGGGACAGGGGGCATCTTCACCGGGGAGCTGTTTTTT.

Concerning this clonotype itself: A much bigger clone sits one base away, suggesting this may be a read error. The chain links TRBV19 to TRBJ2-1; 13 nucleotides line up with TRBD2. The CDR3 sequence is 16 residues long. The V segment lost 4 bases and the J segment 10 bases; nucleotides outside the gene matches: 10. Germline V gene data show CDR1 as LNHDA and CDR2 as SQIVND (reference sequence). The CDR3 DNA follows: TGTGCCAGTAGTACCTTACTAGCGGGAGGGTCCGGGGAGCAGTTCTTC. It is translated as CASSTLLAGGSGEQFF. The whole variable domain, filled in from reference TRBV19 and TRBJ2-1, reads DGGITQSPKYLFRKEGQNVTLSCEQNLNHDAMYWYRQDPGQGLRLIYYSQIVNDFQKGDIAEGYSVSREKKESFPLTVTSAQKNPTAFYLCASSTLLAGGSGEQFFGPGTRLTVL.

In this sample, this clonotype turned up many times. The chain has TRBV7-2 and TRBJ2-5; D gene ambiguous. The CDR3 consists of 15 residues. Germline CDR1 is SGHTA and CDR2 is FQGNSA. The V end was cut by 1 base, the J end by 0 bases, with 9 bases between. CDR3 region: CASSLVYPDQETQYF. Here the CDR3 DNA reads TGTGCCAGCAGCTTAGTTTACCCGGACCAAGAGACCCAGTACTTC.

The J gene is TRBJ2-3, the V gene TRBV29-1; D unclear. The CDR3 runs to 16 residues. Germline V lookup: CDR1 SQVTM, CDR2 ANQGSEA. With 3 bases removed from V and 4 bases from J, the gap between germline ends came to 20 bases. DNA of the CDR3: TGCAGCGTTGAGTCCAGCAGGAGATCCGTGGCAGATACGCAGTATTTT. It encodes CSVESSRRSVADTQYF.

This clonotype was counted at least ten times. DNA of the CDR3: TGTGCCAGCAGCTTAGCGCCCGAGACCCAGTACTTC. It is translated as CASSLAPETQYF. The chain joins TRBV7-8 to TRBJ2-5; D ambiguous. Germline CDR1 SGHVS, CDR2 FQNEAQ. V was trimmed by 0 bases and J by 5 bases, leaving 4 bases between them. This CDR3 is 12 amino acids long.

This clonotype has at least ten counts. The chain joins TRBV20-1 to TRBJ2-3, with D unclear. V was trimmed by 0 bases and J by 2 bases, leaving 12 bases between them. The CDR3 totals 15 residues. CDR1 is DFQATT and CDR2 is SNEGSKA in the germline V gene (reference sequence). CDR3 nucleotide sequence: TGCAGTGCTAGAGATCGATATAGAAACACAGATACGCAGTATTTT. Encoded protein: CSARDRYRNTDTQYF.

The sample holds many counts of this clonotype. V and J are TRBV18 and TRBJ1-2; 10 nucleotides match TRBD1. This CDR3 is 13 amino acids long. V lost 7 bases to trimming and J lost 8 bases; unmatched junction nucleotides: 7. Per germline, CDR1 KGHSH and CDR2 LQKENI. CDR3 region: CASLTGGASGYTF. The DNA for the CDR3 is TGTGCCAGCTTGACAGGGGGCGCTTCCGGCTACACCTTC. Full variable domain (outside the CDR3, taken from reference TRBV18 and TRBJ1-2): NAGVMQNPRHLVRRRGQEARLRCSPMKGHSHVYWYRQLPEEGLKFMVYLQKENIIDESGMPKERFSAEFPKEGPSILRIQQVVRGDSAAYFCASLTGGASGYTFGSGTRLTVV.

This clonotype was counted ten times or more. The chain employs TRBV24-1 and TRBJ1-5; D call uncertain. The V gene's germline CDR1 is KGHDR and CDR2 SFDVKD. Trimming removed 3 bases from V and 2 bases from J, with 19 bases in between. The CDR3 is 18 residues long. The chain's CDR3 is CATSDPIAEQIGNQPQHF. Here the CDR3 DNA reads TGTGCCACCAGTGATCCTATAGCGGAACAGATCGGCAATCAGCCCCAGCATTTT.

This clonotype has a count of ten or more. This chain joins TRBV2 and TRBJ2-7, with D uncertain. The CDR3 has 12 residues. V was trimmed by 8 bases and J by 1 base, leaving 9 bases between them. Germline assignment: CDR1 SNHLY and CDR2 FYNNEI. DNA of the CDR3: TGTGCCAGCTTCGGACGTTCCTACGAGCAGTACTTC. It encodes CASFGRSYEQYF.

In this sample, this clonotype turned up many times. V is TRBV28 and J is TRBJ2-1, with TRBD1 matching 9 bases. J was trimmed by 9 bases and V by 5 bases; bases with no gene match: 11. The CDR3 has 15 amino acids. The germline CDR1 and CDR2 sequences are MDHEN and SYDVKM. CDR3 protein: CASSAPGQGIREQFF. CDR3 sequence (DNA): TGTGCCAGCAGTGCCCCGGGACAGGGTATTCGTGAGCAGTTCTTC.

This clonotype has just a few counts. The chain joins TRBV27 to TRBJ2-1, with TRBD2 matching over 9 bases. The germline V gene encodes CDR1 MNHEY and CDR2 SMNVEV (reference sequence). The CDR3 is 15 amino acids. Trimming at V came to 5 bases and at J to 6 bases, leaving 8 bases not matched to a gene. The CDR3 region is CASSQRGARGNEQFF. The CDR3 nucleotides are TGTGCCAGCAGTCAGCGGGGGGCAAGGGGCAATGAGCAGTTCTTC.

This clonotype was seen ten or more times. Mismatch with germline at one junction end may stem from a read error. This chain connects TRBV12-3 or TRBV12-4 to TRBJ2-1; 12 nucleotides match TRBD2. This CDR3 region has 17 residues. The CDR3 protein is CASSIARTSGTYNEQFF. CDR3 DNA: TGTGCCAGCAGTATAGCGCGGACTAGCGGGACCTACAATGAGCAGTTCTTC.

This clonotype showed up many times. V is TRBV7-9 and J is TRBJ1-2; the D is unclear. V was pared by 4 bases and J by 7 bases, with 16 bases between. The CDR3 has 14 residues. Germline CDR1 SEHNR, CDR2 FQNEAQ (reference sequence). This CDR3 is CASSSNQDLRGYTF. CDR3 DNA sequence: TGTGCCAGCAGCTCAAACCAGGACTTGCGTGGCTACACCTTC. Variable domain in full (rest from reference TRBV7-9 and TRBJ1-2): DTGVSQNPRHKITKRGQNVTFRCDPISEHNRLYWYRQTLGQGPEFLTYFQNEAQLEKSRLLSDRFSAERPKGSFSTLEIQRTEQGDSAMYLCASSSNQDLRGYTFGSGTRLTVV.

This chain uses TRBV10-3 with TRBJ2-2; maybe TRBD2 (6 bases). The CDR3 sequence is 16 residues long. V dropped 1 base and J dropped 0 bases, with 9 bases sitting between them. Germline assignment: CDR1 ENHRY and CDR2 SYGVKD. CDR3 in amino acids: CAISEFGTANTGELFF. Here the CDR3 DNA reads TGTGCCATCAGTGAGTTTGGGACTGCGAACACCGGGGAGCTGTTTTTT.

This clonotype was observed at least ten times. The chain couples TRBV20-1 to TRBJ1-1; maybe TRBD1 (5 bases). The CDR3 sequence is 12 residues long. V was cut by 2 bases and J by 4 bases, with 8 bases left in between. CDR1 and CDR2 (germline): DFQATT, SNEGSKA (reference sequence). The CDR3 region has the DNA TGCAGTGCTAGATGGCAGGGCACTGAAGCTTTCTTT. Residues: CSARWQGTEAFF.

V and J are TRBV6-1 and TRBJ2-3, with TRBD1 matching 9 bases. The CDR3 has 12 residues. V trimming: 6 bases; J trimming: 12 bases; junction bases outside the gene matches: 7. Germline CDR1 MNHNS, CDR2 SASEGT. The CDR3 loop reads CASSNRGHGQYF. In nucleotides, the CDR3 is TGTGCCAGCAGCAACAGGGGGCATGGACAGTATTTT.

At least ten counts were recorded for this clonotype. The chain joins TRBV20-1 to TRBJ1-1; possible D gene TRBD1, 5 bases. V shed 1 base and J shed 4 bases, with 16 bases lying between them. Per the germline V gene, CDR1 is DFQATT and CDR2 is SNEGSKA (reference sequence). CDR3 length: 15 amino acids. This chain's CDR3 is CSARASTVFSTEAFF. Here the CDR3 DNA reads TGCAGTGCTAGAGCTTCGACAGTATTTTCCACTGAAGCTTTCTTT.

This clonotype was recorded at least ten times. The V and J genes are TRBV30 and TRBJ1-5, with D unclear. In germline, CDR1 is GTSNPN, CDR2 SVGIG (reference sequence). V was trimmed by 4 bases and J by 7 bases, leaving 17 bases between them. The CDR3 loop spans 14 amino acids. For the CDR3, the DNA is TGTGCCTGGACCGGAAGGGCAGAGGCACAGCCCCAGCATTTT. This codes for CAWTGRAEAQPQHF.

This chain links TRBV5-8 with TRBJ1-3; D uncertain. The CDR3 spans 16 residues. V lost 4 bases and J 1 base, leaving 15 bases between the germline ends. The germline CDR1 and CDR2 sequences are SGHTS and YDEGEE. The CDR3 protein is CASSPEGRRSGNTIYF. DNA for the CDR3: TGTGCCAGCAGCCCAGAAGGACGGCGGTCTGGAAACACCATATATTTT.

As regards this clonotype: A read error may produce the germline difference seen at one junction end. CDR3 loop: CARSSYEQHF. DNA of the CDR3: TGTGCCCGGAGTTCCTACGAGCAGCACTTC. The chain links TRBV27 to TRBJ2-7; no firm D call. Germline V gene lookup returns CDR1 MNHEY and CDR2 SMNVEV (reference sequence). This CDR3 is built from 10 residues.

This clonotype has just a few counts. V is TRBV5-1 and J is TRBJ2-3, with 9 bases matching TRBD1. The CDR3 is 15 amino acids. The trim removed 4 bases at V and 2 bases at J, leaving 5 bases unmatched. Germline V gene data show CDR1 as SGHRS and CDR2 as YFSETQ. CDR3 sequence: CASSPRTGATDTQYF. The CDR3 nucleotides are TGCGCCAGCAGCCCTAGGACAGGGGCCACAGATACGCAGTATTTT. The full variable domain, rest sourced from reference TRBV5-1 and TRBJ2-3, is KAGVTQTPRYLIKTRGQQVTLSCSPISGHRSVSWYQQTPGQGLQFLFEYFSETQRNKGNFPGRFSGRQFSNSRSEMNVSTLELGDSALYLCASSPRTGATDTQYFGPGTRLTVL.

This clonotype was detected only a few times. This sequence joins TRBV9 and TRBJ2-1; either TRBD1 or TRBD2 may supply D (6 bases each). This CDR3 spans 16 amino acids. Germline V gene sequence: CDR1 SGDLS, CDR2 YYNGEE. V lost 3 bases and J lost 9, with 22 bases in between. This chain's CDR3 is CASSGGARASVSEQFF. CDR3 nucleotide sequence: TGTGCCAGCAGCGGGGGGGCCAGAGCAAGTGTCAGTGAGCAGTTCTTC.

This clonotype turned up a few times. The J gene is TRBJ1-2, the V gene TRBV24-1, with 8 bases identical to TRBD1. V shed 9 bases and J 6 bases; nucleotides not matched to a gene: 8. CDR3 length equals 13 residues. Germline V CDR1 and CDR2: KGHDR, SFDVKD. This CDR3 is CATADRVGHGYTF. The CDR3 nucleotides are TGTGCCACCGCGGACAGGGTAGGCCATGGCTACACCTTC.